Sequencing of this TCR beta chain was carried out in a study of T cell responses to AZD1222 COVID-19 vaccine. Study overall: Both about-4-week and about-12-week second-dose recipients were combined.

Notes on the study in general: Close to half of all spike-specific TCRs reportedly target regions of the variants that are unmutated. Clonal diversity was possibly underestimated, and white British individuals and females predominated among donors.

Trimming removed 2 bases from V and 0 bases from J, with 8 bases in between. Per germline, CDR1 SGHTA and CDR2 FQGNSA. The CDR3 spans 15 residues. Some clones are missing from TCRdb's copy, which holds only in-frame ones; the method was immunoSEQ multiplex PCR. The sample carries 180,000 or so clones, about 90% recorded once. Note on this clone: Its antigen is still unknown.

Material: peripheral blood, obtained on day 0 of AZD1222 vaccination. The chain recombines TRBV7-2 with TRBJ2-1, with D hard to call. This TCR was recovered from an adult in good health. The CDR3 loop is CASSLIGFSYNEQFF. The CDR3 bases are TGTGCCAGCAGCTTAATTGGATTCTCCTACAATGAGCAGTTCTTC.